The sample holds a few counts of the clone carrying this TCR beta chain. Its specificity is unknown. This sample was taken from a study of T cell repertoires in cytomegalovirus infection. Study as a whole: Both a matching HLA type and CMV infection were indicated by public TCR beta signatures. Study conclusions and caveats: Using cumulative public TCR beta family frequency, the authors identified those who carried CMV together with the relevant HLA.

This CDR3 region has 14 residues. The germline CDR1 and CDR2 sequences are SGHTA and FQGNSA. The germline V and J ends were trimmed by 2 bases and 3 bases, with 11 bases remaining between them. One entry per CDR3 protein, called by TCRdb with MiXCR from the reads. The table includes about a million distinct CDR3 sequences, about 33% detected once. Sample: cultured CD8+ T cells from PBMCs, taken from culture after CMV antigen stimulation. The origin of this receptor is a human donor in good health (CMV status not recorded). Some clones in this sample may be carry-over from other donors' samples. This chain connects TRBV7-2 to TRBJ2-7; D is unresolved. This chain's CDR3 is CASSLKGPLYEQYF. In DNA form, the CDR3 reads TGTGCCAGCAGCTTAAAAGGGCCCCTCTACGAGCAGTACTTC.